This T cell receptor beta chain was profiled in a study of T cells in Graves' hyperthyroidism and ophthalmopathy. At the level of the study: Peripheral blood specimens were obtained at initial diagnosis, prior to any treatment. Study-wide findings and caveats: The model predicted ophthalmopathy a median roughly six months before onset. Most clonotypes expanded in the thyroid (above 0.001) were also present in blood.

The CDR3 contains 16 residues. With V trimmed by 0 bases and J by 0 bases, 2 bases remained unmatched. At least ten counts were recorded for this clonotype. The antigen is undetermined. The study included ophthalmopathy patients with Clinical Activity Score at least 3, NOSPECS grade at least 4 and duration under 3 months. There were TCR beta CDR3 regions amplified from RNA transcripts. The primer set for the first-round RT-PCR of the TCR CDR3 was HTBI. TCRdb ran MiXCR on the multiplex PCR reads and lists one entry per CDR3 protein. Among about 380,000 distinct CDR3 sequences, approximately 17% were seen once, and the ten largest hold over 35%.

The genes are TRBV12-3 or TRBV12-4 and TRBJ1-3; 7 positions match TRBD1. The sequence derives from a young man with Graves' ophthalmopathy. Material: blood. CDR3 bases: TGTGCCAGCAGTTTAGCCGGGACAGTCTCTGGAAACACCATATATTTT. Encoded protein: CASSLAGTVSGNTIYF.